This entry features one T cell receptor beta chain sequence. Its antigen is as yet unknown. This record belongs to a study of CXCR3-negative and CXCR3-positive naive CD8 T cells. Study-level results: The TRBV-TRBJ usage of naive CXCR3-negative and CXCR3-positive cells was similar, but that of memory cells differed.

5' RACE that incorporated UMI labels was used to prepare the TRB cDNA libraries. TCRdb re-called the 5' RACE reads; one entry per CDR3 protein, DNA not given. This table holds about 9,000 distinct CDR3 sequences. Roughly 300,000 cells per CD8+ T cell subset were flow-sorted in triplicate. The CDR3 has 13 residues. Germline V gene data show CDR1 as SQVTM and CDR2 as ANQGSEA. The V call is TRBV29-1, the J call TRBJ2-7; TCRdb lists TRBD2, though no DNA is available to test this call. This TCR was recovered from a human donor in good health. Some clones in this sample may be carry-over from other donors' samples. Sequenced material: naive CXCR3- CD8+ T cells from blood. The sample's subset: CD45RO-CCR7+CD27+CD95- naive CD8+ T cells lacking CXCR3 (TNR3-). CDR3 sequence reads: CSAAFTETYEQYF.